This T cell receptor (beta chain) was captured in a study of siplizumab effects on memory and regulatory T cells. Across a few donor pairs, the naive, memory, effector memory and TEMRA subsets were sequenced without stimulation. CDR3 length: 15 amino acids. V lost 4 bases to trimming and J lost 4 bases, with 15 bases between them. Germline-derived CDR1 and CDR2 are SGDLS and YYNGEE. Clones were read by immunoSEQ multiplex PCR, and TCRdb kept only the in-frame ones, dropping some. This sample yields about 56,000 clones, of which around 97% are seen a single time; around 0.99% belongs to the top ten. The V and J genes are TRBV9 and TRBJ1-3; D is uncertain. The receptor was isolated from a human donor in good health. The source material was naive CD8+ T cells sorted from blood. Here the CDR3 reads CASSSGVGQGNTIYF. CDR3 sequence (DNA): TGTGCCAGCAGCTCAGGCGTCGGTCAGGGAAACACCATATATTTT.